This is a list of T cell receptor beta chains from one sample in a study of T cell changes during pregnancy in multiple sclerosis. Profiling relied on immunoSEQ multiplex PCR, and the TCRdb table lists in-frame clones only, not all of them. The table lists 30,000 to 40,000 clones, around 90% of them singletons. The sample consisted of CD8+ T cells from peripheral blood mononuclear cells, taken in the first trimester of pregnancy. The receptors derive from a female donor with multiple sclerosis, enrolled in a pregnancy study. CDR3s include the opening cysteine and the closing phenylalanine or tryptophan. The order of the fields is CDR3 length, D gene, V gene, clone size, J gene, CDR3 DNA, CDR3 protein. A D gene is named only where the DNA matches it firmly. Some rows mark clone size as missing; the rest say once, few, many or name a class of expanded clone.

14	TRBD1	TRBV5-1	NA	TRBJ1-1	TGCGCCAGCAGCTCCTTGACAGGGGACACTGAAGCTTTCTTT	CASSSLTGDTEAFF
12	NA	TRBV14	few	TRBJ1-1	TGTGCCAGCCGCGGGGGGCACACTGAAGCTTTCTTT	CASRGGHTEAFF
17	TRBD1	TRBV6-4	NA	TRBJ2-4	TGTGCCAGCAGGACCCGACAGGGTTCTCTAGCCAAAAACATTCAGTACTTC	CASRTRQGSLAKNIQYF
13	NA	TRBV6-4	NA	TRBJ1-1	TGTGCCAGCACGACGGGAGGGGGCACTGAAGCTTTCTTT	CASTTGGGTEAFF
18	TRBD2	TRBV7-9	NA	TRBJ2-2	TGTGCCAGCAGCCCGGGGACTAGCGGGTCCCAAAACACCGGGGAGCTGTTTTTT	CASSPGTSGSQNTGELFF
13	NA	TRBV4-1	once	TRBJ2-7	TGCGCCAGCAGCCAAGACATTTCCTACGAGCAGTACTTC	CASSQDISYEQYF
12	NA	TRBV10-2	NA	TRBJ2-3	TGCGCCAGCAGTTCGGGAGCTGATACGCAGTATTTT	CASSSGADTQYF
15	TRBD1	TRBV18	NA	TRBJ2-7	TGTGCCAGCTCACCACCAGGGACAGGGAGGTACGAGCAGTACTTC	CASSPPGTGRYEQYF
15	NA	TRBV13	NA	TRBJ1-1	TGTGCCAGCAGCTGGCCACGGGGGGGCAAATCGGAAGCTTTCTTT	CASSWPRGGKSEAFF
14	TRBD2	TRBV27	NA	TRBJ2-1	TGTGCCAGCAGTTTCGGCGGGAGAGGCAATGAGCAGTTCTTC	CASSFGGRGNEQFF
13	NA	TRBV6-5	NA	TRBJ1-2	TGTGCCAGCAGTTACTCGGCATTTTATGGCTACACCTTC	CASSYSAFYGYTF
15	TRBD2	TRBV6-5	NA	TRBJ2-7	TGTGCCAGCAGTTCCGGGACTAGCGGATACTACGAGCAGTACTTC	CASSSGTSGYYEQYF
16	TRBD2	TRBV4-2	many	TRBJ2-1	TGTGCCAGCAGCCCCCAATGGACTAGCGGATACAATGAGCAGTTCTTC	CASSPQWTSGYNEQFF
15	NA	TRBV30	NA	TRBJ2-1	TGTGCCTGGAGTGCAGACTCGAGCTCCTACAATGAGCAGTTCTTC	CAWSADSSSYNEQFF
13	NA	TRBV6-5	once	TRBJ1-2	TGTGCCAGCAGTTTTAGGGGGAGTTCAGGCCGCACCTTC	CASSFRGSSGRTF
14	TRBD1	TRBV5-4	NA	TRBJ1-2	TGTGCCAGCACCGACAGGGGGTATTTGGGTGGCTACACCTTC	CASTDRGYLGGYTF
17	NA	TRBV4-1	once	TRBJ1-2	TGCGCCAGCAGCCAATTACAAGGCCTTGCGGGGCCCTATGGCTACACCTTC	CASSQLQGLAGPYGYTF
18	TRBD2	TRBV27	NA	TRBJ2-4	TGTGCCAGCAGTTCGGGACTAGCGGGAGGGCCGGCCAAAAACATTCAGTACTTC	CASSSGLAGGPAKNIQYF
15	TRBD1	TRBV5-1	NA	TRBJ1-2	TGCGCCAGCAGCTCCAGACAGGGAACTAACTATGGCTACACCTTC	CASSSRQGTNYGYTF
17	TRBD2	TRBV5-1	NA	TRBJ2-2	TGCGCCAGCAGCTTGGCTCCTAGCGGGAGGGGCACCGGGGAGCTGTTTTTT	CASSLAPSGRGTGELFF
16	NA	TRBV27	NA	TRBJ2-1	TGTGCCAGCAGGCCGGAAGTTTATGGGGCCGGGAATGAGCAGTTCTTC	CASRPEVYGAGNEQFF
15	TRBD2	TRBV10-2	NA	TRBJ2-2	TGCGCCAGCACGGGACTAGCGGGAGGGACCGGGGAGCTGTTTTTT	CASTGLAGGTGELFF
16	NA	TRBV6-1	NA	TRBJ1-4	TGTGCCAGCAGTGAAACCCCCAGGGCAACTAATGAAAAACTGTTTTTT	CASSETPRATNEKLFF
13	NA	TRBV30	NA	TRBJ1-2	TGTGCCCGGAGTGTACAGGTGAACTATGGCTACACCTTC	CARSVQVNYGYTF
12	NA	TRBV4-1	NA	TRBJ1-2	TGCGCCAGCAGCCAACAGGGTAGTGGCTACACCTTC	CASSQQGSGYTF
13	NA	TRBV5-1	once	TRBJ2-7	TGCGCCAGCAGCTTCTGGGACACCTACGAGCAGTACTTC	CASSFWDTYEQYF
18	TRBD1	TRBV14	NA	TRBJ2-2	TGTGCCAGCAGCCAACTCCGGGACAGGGATTTCCTAACCGGGGAGCTGTTTTTT	CASSQLRDRDFLTGELFF
13	TRBD1	TRBV5-4	NA	TRBJ2-7	TGTGCCAGCAGCCCCGGGACAGCATACGAGCAGTACTTC	CASSPGTAYEQYF
16	NA	TRBV7-3	once	TRBJ1-3	TGTGCCAGCAGCTTATCCCCCCCAGGAAGAGGAAACACCATATATTTT	CASSLSPPGRGNTIYF
14	NA	TRBV19	NA	TRBJ2-7	TGTGCCAGTAGTATACTAGGGGGTCCCTACGAGCAGTACTTC	CASSILGGPYEQYF
14	TRBD2	TRBV6-6	once	TRBJ2-7	TGTGCCAGCAGTTGGCTGGCGGGAGAAGGAGAGCAGTACTTC	CASSWLAGEGEQYF
15	TRBD2	TRBV28	NA	TRBJ2-1	TGTGCCAGCAGCCTACTAGCGGGCAAAAACAATGAGCAGTTCTTC	CASSLLAGKNNEQFF
16	TRBD1	TRBV7-2	NA	TRBJ1-5	TGTGCCAGCAGCGAGATCACAGGGGGCCTCAATCAGCCCCAGCATTTT	CASSEITGGLNQPQHF
19	TRBD1	TRBV12-5	NA	TRBJ2-3	TGTGCTAGTGGTTTGGCCGCTGGGATTCGGTTGGGGACAGCAGATACGCAGTATTTT	CASGLAAGIRLGTADTQYF
13	NA	TRBV11-3	once	TRBJ1-1	TGTGCCAGCAGCTCGGACAGTATTGGTGAAGCTTTCTTT	CASSSDSIGEAFF
18	NA	TRBV27	few	TRBJ2-2	TGTGCCAGCAGTTTATCACTTTCCAGGACAGCTTCCACCGGGGAGCTGTTTTTT	CASSLSLSRTASTGELFF
13	NA	TRBV28	NA	TRBJ2-7	TGTGCCAGCAGTTTATGGTTGAGGAGCGAGCAGTACTTC	CASSLWLRSEQYF
15	NA	TRBV30	NA	TRBJ2-5	TGTGCCTGGTCTGGTTGGCTGGGAGGCGAAGAGACCCAGTACTTC	CAWSGWLGGEETQYF
18	TRBD1	TRBV13	NA	TRBJ1-4	TGTGCCAGCAGCTGGGCCGACAGGGTCGGGGTTCGTAATGAAAAACTGTTTTTT	CASSWADRVGVRNEKLFF
13	NA	TRBV7-9	NA	TRBJ1-5	TGTGCCAGCAGCTTAGACATTGATCAGCCCCAGCATTTT	CASSLDIDQPQHF
19	NA	TRBV9	NA	TRBJ2-5	TGTGCCAGCAGCGTAGGGGGCCTGCCCGCCAGGGGACGAAAAGAGACCCAGTACTTC	CASSVGGLPARGRKETQYF
14	TRBD1	TRBV30	NA	TRBJ2-7	TGTGCCTGGAGCCCCCAGGGACAGAGCTACGAGCAGTACTTC	CAWSPQGQSYEQYF
16	TRBD1	TRBV19	NA	TRBJ1-4	TGTGCCAGTAGTCCGCGGACAGGCTCAACTAATGAAAAACTGTTTTTT	CASSPRTGSTNEKLFF
14	TRBD1	TRBV27	NA	TRBJ2-7	TGTGCCAGCAGGGGACCGGGACAGGGGAGCGAGCAGTACTTC	CASRGPGQGSEQYF
16	NA	TRBV7-2	medium-sized	TRBJ2-7	TGTGCCAGCAGCTTAGATGCGGGGGCCGGCTCCTACGAGCAGTACTTC	CASSLDAGAGSYEQYF
14	TRBD1	TRBV5-4	NA	TRBJ2-7	TGTGCCAGCAGCTCCCGGGACAGGGTCCACGAGCAGTACTTC	CASSSRDRVHEQYF
16	TRBD2	TRBV4-3	few	TRBJ2-2	TGCGCCAGCAGCCAAGACAAGCGGGACTACACCGGGGAGCTGTTTTTT	CASSQDKRDYTGELFF
17	TRBD2	TRBV5-6	NA	TRBJ2-1	TGTGCCAGCAGCGGGGCGAAAGCGGGAGGACCCTACAATGAGCAGTTCTTC	CASSGAKAGGPYNEQFF
16	NA	TRBV2	NA	TRBJ2-3	TGTGCCAGCAGAGAAATAGCGCAATCTAGCACAGATACGCAGTATTTT	CASREIAQSSTDTQYF
18	TRBD1	TRBV2	NA	TRBJ1-1	TGTGCCAGCAGTGATGATTACCAACACGGACAGGGTAACTCTGAAGCTTTCTTT	CASSDDYQHGQGNSEAFF
13	NA	TRBV19	NA	TRBJ2-7	TGTGCCAGTAGTATAGTTCCAGGCTACGAGCAGTACTTC	CASSIVPGYEQYF
17	TRBD1	TRBV7-6	NA	TRBJ1-1	TGTGCCAGCAGCTTAGGGGGAGGGACAGGGATGAACACTGAAGCTTTCTTT	CASSLGGGTGMNTEAFF
13	NA	TRBV27	NA	TRBJ2-3	TGTGCCAGCAGTTTAGACAGATCAGATACGCAGTATTTT	CASSLDRSDTQYF
17	NA	TRBV5-5	NA	TRBJ2-3	TGTGCCAGCAGCGGTGGCTCATCCGATACCGGCACAGATACGCAGTATTTT	CASSGGSSDTGTDTQYF
16	TRBD2	TRBV7-3	NA	TRBJ2-1	TGTGCCAGCAGCCCTCTAGCGGGAGTCTTGTTGAATGAGCAGTTCTTC	CASSPLAGVLLNEQFF
13	NA	TRBV6-5	few	TRBJ1-2	TGTGCCAGCAGTTTCTTAGGGGCGAGTGGCTACACCTTC	CASSFLGASGYTF
15	TRBD2	TRBV9	NA	TRBJ2-5	TGTGCCAGCAGCTCACCGGGACTAAGACAAGAGACCCAGTACTTC	CASSSPGLRQETQYF